A single TCR beta chain is shown here with its context. Its antigen remains unidentified. The sample comes from a study of cytomegalovirus exposure and HLA in healthy donors. Study results and caveats: The authors later found HLA-associated TCR beta chains more clonally expanded than equally common others.

The CDR3 has 15 residues. The ends lost 4 bases at V and 7 bases at J; junction bases unmatched: 9. CDR1 is MRHNA and CDR2 is SNTAGT in the germline V gene. PCR employed 60 Vbeta and 13 Jbeta primers. Only in-frame clones appear in the TCRdb table, and some are missing; sequencing was by immunoSEQ multiplex PCR. The table lists under 200,000 clones, 84% of them singletons. The sequencing input was PBMCs. This chain links TRBV6-4 with TRBJ2-1; TRBD1 matches 8 bases. This receptor was taken from a man younger than 40 in good health and CMV-seronegative. The CDR3, as DNA: TGTGCCAGCAGTGTCCAGGGGGCCACAGGGAATGAGCAGTTCTTC. This translates into CASSVQGATGNEQFF.